A single sample gave rise to the 9 T cell receptor beta chains below, sequenced in a study of early T cells in non-severe SARS-CoV-2 infection. Each CDR3 protein gets one entry after TCRdb re-called the 5' RACE reads with MiXCR. This table holds 61,000 or so distinct CDR3 sequences, about 12% found once. The material sequenced was whole blood, taken at baseline. The receptors shown here come from an adult who was a healthcare worker with PCR-confirmed SARS-CoV-2 infection or an uninfected control (not recorded which). The donor label of this sample is uncertain.

This clonotype turned up a few times. The J gene is TRBJ2-3, the V gene TRBV14, with 7 positions matching TRBD1. This CDR3 is 17 amino acids long. After removal of 0 bases from V and 2 bases from J, the junction contained 8 bases not matched to a gene. Germline CDR1 and CDR2: SGHDN and FVKESK. CDR3 DNA: TGTGCCAGCAGCCAAGACTTTCGGGACAGCTTCACAGATACGCAGTATTTT. Its protein is CASSQDFRDSFTDTQYF.

This chain joins TRBV30 and TRBJ1-1; 7 bases fit TRBD1. CDR1 and CDR2 from the germline V gene are GTSNPN and SVGIG (reference sequence). This CDR3 has 14 amino acids. V trimming: 2 bases; J trimming: 1 base; junction bases outside the gene matches: 4. Here the CDR3 reads CAWSSAGGNTEAFF. As DNA, the CDR3 is TGTGCCTGGAGTTCCGCAGGGGGGAACACTGAAGCTTTCTTT.

This clonotype was seen a few times. The chain employs TRBV10-3 and TRBJ2-7; D is unresolved. CDR1 and CDR2 from the germline V gene are ENHRY and SYGVKD. The CDR3 runs 12 residues. The V and J ends lost 4 bases and 3 bases respectively, with 7 bases between them. DNA of the CDR3: TGTGCCATCAGTGTTATGATCTACGAGCAGTACGTC. Its protein is CAISVMIYEQYV.

The V and J genes are TRBV7-7 and TRBJ2-3, with 14 positions matching TRBD2. Losses at the gene ends were 5 bases for V and 1 base for J; bases not matched to a gene: 8. The CDR3 is 18 residues long. Germline CDR1 reads SSHAT; CDR2 reads FNYEAQ (reference sequence). The CDR3 nucleotides are TGTGCCAGCAGCCAGGGACTAGCGGGGGCCTCGGGCACAGATACGCAGTATTTT. It specifies CASSQGLAGASGTDTQYF. Variable domain in full (rest from reference TRBV7-7 and TRBJ2-3): GAGVSQSPRYKVTKRGQDVTLRCDPISSHATLYWYQQALGQGPEFLTYFNYEAQPDKSGLPSDRFSAERPEGSISTLTIQRTEQRDSAMYRCASSQGLAGASGTDTQYFGPGTRLTVL.

The table lists this clonotype with a few counts. The chain joins TRBV2 to TRBJ2-2; D is ambiguous. The length of the CDR3 is 15 residues. V dropped 6 bases and J dropped 0 bases, with 11 bases sitting between them. Germline lookup yields CDR1 SNHLY and CDR2 FYNNEI. Written as DNA, the CDR3 is TGTGCCAGCAGGAGACTGGATCCGAACACCGGGGAGCTGTTTTTT. Encoded protein: CASRRLDPNTGELFF.

The DNA of the CDR3 is TGTGCCAGCAGCTCGTACAGGGGGCAGGTCACTGAAGCTTTCTTT. Its translation: CASSSYRGQVTEAFF. J is TRBJ1-1 and V is TRBV7-2; 9 bases fit TRBD1. The V gene end was trimmed by 4 bases and the J gene end by 4 bases; junction bases not matched to a gene: 7. The CDR3 totals 15 residues. Germline V CDR1 and CDR2: SGHTA, FQGNSA.

The J gene is TRBJ2-3, the V gene TRBV20-1; D is perhaps TRBD1 or TRBD2 (6 bases each). Germline values: CDR1 DFQATT, CDR2 SNEGSKA (reference sequence). This CDR3 region has 14 residues. The V end lost 3 bases, the J end lost 1 base, and 11 bases lay between the germline ends. The CDR3 DNA is TGCAGTGCTAGCTGGGGGGCACGCACAGATACGCAGTATTTT. Protein sequence: CSASWGARTDTQYF.

The chain recombines TRBV19 with TRBJ2-3; a weak D match, TRBD1 (5 bases). The V end was cut by 3 bases, the J end by 0 bases, with 13 bases between. The CDR3 has 16 amino acids. CDR1 is LNHDA and CDR2 is SQIVND in the germline V gene (reference sequence). The DNA for the CDR3 is TGTGCCAGTAGTATCAGGACACTAATCAGCACAGATACGCAGTATTTT. Translation: CASSIRTLISTDTQYF.

V is TRBV7-8 and J is TRBJ2-2, with D maybe TRBD2 (6 bases). The germline CDR1 and CDR2 sequences are SGHVS and FQNEAQ. V lost 0 bases, J lost 7 bases, and 6 bases lay in between. The CDR3 has 13 amino acids. DNA of the CDR3: TGTGCCAGCAGCTTAGCGGGAGGCGGGGAGCTGTTTTTT. Translation: CASSLAGGGELFF.